One sample yielded the 30 T cell receptor beta chains listed below, sequenced in a study of blood T cell repertoires in COVID-19. Sequencing was performed with immunoSEQ multiplex PCR; in TCRdb, only in-frame clones are kept and a portion is missing. The sample has about 150,000 clones; more than 65% are singletons. Sequenced material: peripheral blood. The receptors stem from a man between 70 and 80 years old with active or convalescent COVID-19.

This clone was seen just once. This chain joins TRBV5-1 and TRBJ2-5; D uncertain. Germline V CDR1 and CDR2: SGHRS, YFSETQ. The CDR3 covers 14 residues. V was trimmed by 0 bases and J by 5 bases, leaving 11 bases between them. The CDR3 region is CASSLGTTRETQYF. For the CDR3, the DNA is TGCGCCAGCAGCTTGGGAACTACGCGTGAGACCCAGTACTTC.

V usage is TRBV4-3 and J usage is TRBJ1-5; the D is unclear. V was trimmed by 5 bases and J by 4 bases, leaving 6 bases between them. Germline V gene lookup returns CDR1 LGHNA and CDR2 YSLEER. This CDR3 has 12 amino acids. The CDR3 region is CASSSGNQPQHF. The CDR3 DNA reads TGCGCCAGCAGCTCCGGGAATCAGCCCCAGCATTTT.

This sequence joins TRBV24-1 and TRBJ2-3; no reliable D call. Germline V lookup: CDR1 KGHDR, CDR2 SFDVKD. Between the trimmed V and J ends, which lost 5 bases and 1 base, there was a span of 9 bases. The CDR3 is made up of 14 amino acids. The CDR3 region is CATSAARGTDTQYF. The CDR3 DNA is TGTGCCACCAGTGCGGCCCGGGGCACAGATACGCAGTATTTT.

This chain links TRBV29-1 with TRBJ2-1; D is unclear. The ends were cut back, 4 bases at V and 0 bases at J, with 13 bases in the middle. This CDR3 spans 15 amino acids. Germline V CDR1 and CDR2: SQVTM, ANQGSEA. CDR3 loop: CSVVARSSSYNEQFF. CDR3 nucleotide sequence: TGCAGCGTTGTGGCCCGCTCCAGCTCCTACAATGAGCAGTTCTTC.

The V call is TRBV3-1 (or the pseudogene TRBV3-2), the J call TRBJ1-4; 8 bases match TRBD1. There are 16 residues in the CDR3. CDR1 LGHDT and CDR2 YNNKEL come from the germline V gene (reference sequence). V shed 1 base and J 3 bases; nucleotides not matched to a gene: 4. For the CDR3, the DNA is TGTGCCAGCAGCCAAGGCTGGACAGGGTCTAATGAAAAACTGTTTTTT. Its translation is CASSQGWTGSNEKLFF.

The J gene is TRBJ2-1, the V gene TRBV9; 12 positions match TRBD2. The CDR3 spans 16 residues. The germline V gene has CDR1 SGDLS and CDR2 YYNGEE. With 4 bases clipped from V and 9 bases from J, the junction kept 11 bases outside the gene matches. CDR3 in amino acids: CASSSRLAGVRSEQFF. The CDR3 bases are TGTGCCAGCAGCTCCCGACTAGCGGGAGTGCGGAGTGAGCAGTTCTTC.

The chain has TRBV20-1 and TRBJ2-3, with D hard to call. From germline, CDR1 is DFQATT and CDR2 SNEGSKA (reference sequence). The V gene lost 6 bases and the J gene lost 4 bases, with 8 bases spanning the gap. This CDR3 contains 11 residues. The CDR3 DNA is TGCAGTGCCACCAGGTCAGATACGCAGTATTTT. Residues: CSATRSDTQYF.

This sequence joins TRBV15 and TRBJ2-5; 9 nucleotides match TRBD1. The CDR3 covers 17 residues. V lost 1 base and J lost 2; bases outside the gene matches: 8. CDR1 and CDR2 from the germline V gene are LNHNV and YYDKDF (reference sequence). DNA of the CDR3: TGTGCCACCAGCAGAGGGGGGACAGGGTCGAGACAAGAGACCCAGTACTTC. Amino acid sequence: CATSRGGTGSRQETQYF.

CDR3: CASSPRPNTGELFF. The CDR3, as DNA: TGTGCCAGCAGCCCTAGACCGAACACCGGGGAGCTGTTTTTT. The chain is built from TRBV11-2 and TRBJ2-2; D is unresolved. CDR1 is SGHAT and CDR2 is FQNNGV in the germline V gene. Trimming stripped 5 bases from V and 0 bases from J, with 7 bases between. The CDR3 contains 14 residues.

The V gene is TRBV19, the J gene TRBJ1-2; D is ambiguous. The CDR3 runs 14 residues. Germline CDR1 and CDR2: LNHDA and SQIVND (reference sequence). Between the trimmed V and J ends, which lost 7 bases and 2 bases, there was a span of 14 bases. CDR3: CASINRETNYGYTF. The CDR3, as DNA: TGTGCCAGTATTAACCGGGAGACAAACTATGGCTACACCTTC.

In its sample, this clone was seen a few times. J is TRBJ2-2 and V is TRBV6-5, with a weak D call TRBD1 (5 bases). The CDR3 totals 14 residues. Germline V gives CDR1 MNHEY, CDR2 SVGAGI. Trimming shortened V by 6 bases and J by 2 bases, and 10 bases separated the two germline ends. The CDR3 loop is CASSRDRNTGELFF. CDR3 DNA: TGTGCCAGCAGCCGCGACAGAAACACCGGGGAGCTGTTTTTT.

The rearrangement uses TRBV5-1 and TRBJ2-5, with D possibly being TRBD1 (6 bases). Trimming left V 2 bases short and J 5 bases short, with 16 bases between. Germline V gene data show CDR1 as SGHRS and CDR2 as YFSETQ. The CDR3 spans 15 residues. In DNA form, the CDR3 reads TGCGCCAGCAGCTTCCCCGGGACCCAGGGGGAGACCCAGTACTTC. It encodes CASSFPGTQGETQYF.

This chain uses TRBV7-3 with TRBJ2-2, with 14 nucleotides matching TRBD2. The CDR3 runs 15 residues. Germline values: CDR1 SGHTA, CDR2 FQGTGA. The junction had 1 base not matched to a gene; V was cut back by 4 bases and J by 6 bases. The CDR3 loop is CASSSGLAGAGELFF. The CDR3 nucleotides read TGTGCCAGCAGCTCGGGACTAGCGGGAGCCGGGGAGCTGTTTTTT.

This chain joins TRBV7-9 and TRBJ1-1; D unresolved. This CDR3 contains 13 residues. Germline lookup yields CDR1 SEHNR and CDR2 FQNEAQ (reference sequence). Trimming took off 5 bases at V and 3 bases at J, with 10 bases between the two ends. In nucleotides, the CDR3 is TGTGCCAGCAGCGAGATGATATACACTGAAGCTTTCTTT. Translation gives CASSEMIYTEAFF. Full variable domain (missing parts from reference TRBV7-9 and TRBJ1-1): DTGVSQNPRHKITKRGQNVTFRCDPISEHNRLYWYRQTLGQGPEFLTYFQNEAQLEKSRLLSDRFSAERPKGSFSTLEIQRTEQGDSAMYLCASSEMIYTEAFFGQGTRLTVV.

The chain has TRBV4-1 and TRBJ2-1; tentative D call: TRBD1 (7 bases). Per the germline V gene, CDR1 is MGHRA and CDR2 is YSYEKL. V was clipped by 0 bases and J by 4 bases, with 13 bases between them. CDR3 length: 16 residues. In DNA, the CDR3 is TGCGCCAGCAGCCAAGACGACAGGGACTTTTACAATGAGCAGTTCTTC. It codes for CASSQDDRDFYNEQFF.

This chain uses TRBV9 with TRBJ1-3, with unresolved D. CDR1 SGDLS and CDR2 YYNGEE come from the germline V gene. The CDR3 totals 13 residues. Between the trimmed V and J ends, which lost 6 bases and 0 bases, there was a span of 7 bases. CDR3 coding DNA: TGTGCCAGCAACCGGGACTCTGGAAACACCATATATTTT. It is translated as CASNRDSGNTIYF.

This clone was picked up a small number of times. V gene TRBV30 combines with J gene TRBJ1-5; TRBD1 might be the D (6 bases). This CDR3 spans 12 amino acids. Trimming cost V 4 bases and J 9 bases, with 13 bases left between them. Germline assignment: CDR1 GTSNPN and CDR2 SVGIG (reference sequence). The CDR3 region is CAWTGGLGPQHF. The CDR3, as DNA: TGTGCCTGGACCGGGGGGCTAGGGCCCCAGCATTTT.

The chain has TRBV11-2 and TRBJ2-3; D not resolved. The CDR3 totals 14 residues. The germline V gene has CDR1 SGHAT and CDR2 FQNNGV. V lost 5 bases, J lost 0 bases, and 9 bases lay in between. CDR3 residues: CASSPGTSTDTQYF. The CDR3 nucleotides are TGTGCCAGCAGCCCCGGTACTAGCACAGATACGCAGTATTTT.

This clone has just one count. This chain uses TRBV7-2 with TRBJ2-7; tentatively, D is TRBD2 (5 bases). CDR1 and CDR2 (germline): SGHTA, FQGNSA. With 5 bases removed from V and 6 bases from J, the gap between germline ends came to 17 bases. This CDR3 spans 14 amino acids. For the CDR3, the DNA is TGTGCCAGCAGCCCCGGGAAGGGTATCTTCGAGCAGTACTTC. It yields the protein CASSPGKGIFEQYF.

The rearrangement links TRBV19 to TRBJ2-3, with TRBD2 as a possible D gene (7 bases). The V gene lost 4 bases and the J gene lost 0 bases, with 14 bases spanning the gap. Germline V gives CDR1 LNHDA, CDR2 SQIVND (reference sequence). The CDR3 contains 16 residues. The CDR3 sequence: CASSRRGGMSTDTQYF. CDR3 DNA sequence: TGTGCCAGTAGTAGAAGGGGGGGGATGAGCACAGATACGCAGTATTTT.

The gene calls are TRBV28 and TRBJ1-1, with 8 bases that match TRBD1. This CDR3 comprises 14 residues. V was clipped by 7 bases and J by 4 bases; unmatched bases: 8. CDR1 and CDR2 (germline): MDHEN, SYDVKM. The CDR3 DNA is TGTGCCAGCACCAAAAAGACAGGGGTCACTGAAGCTTTCTTT. Translation: CASTKKTGVTEAFF.

This clone showed up just a few times. V and J are TRBV11-2 and TRBJ2-7, with a weak D call TRBD1 (6 bases). Between the trimmed V and J ends, which lost 5 bases and 4 bases, there was a span of 15 bases. Germline V lookup: CDR1 SGHAT, CDR2 FQNNGV. The CDR3 runs to 14 residues. The CDR3 bases are TGTGCCAGCAGCATACGGGACATCCGATACGAGCAGTACTTC. Protein: CASSIRDIRYEQYF.

This clone was seen a few times. The chain has TRBV28 and TRBJ1-5; D unclear. The CDR3 length is 10 residues. CDR1 is MDHEN, CDR2 SYDVKM, per germline. V lost 5 bases and J 12 bases, leaving 8 bases between the germline ends. CDR3 protein: CASSAGDQHF. The CDR3 DNA is TGTGCCAGCAGTGCCGGGGACCAGCATTTT.

V and J are TRBV18 and TRBJ2-7, with D tentatively TRBD1 (5 bases). CDR1 and CDR2 from the germline V gene are KGHSH and LQKENI. The CDR3 spans 15 residues. Trimming removed 6 bases from V and 0 bases from J, with 15 bases in between. CDR3 DNA sequence: TGTGCCAGCTCTCCAAGGGGCCGCGGCTCCTACGAGCAGTACTTC. Translation: CASSPRGRGSYEQYF.

This chain uses TRBV30 with TRBJ1-4; D is perhaps TRBD1 (5 bases). Germline V CDR1 and CDR2: GTSNPN, SVGIG (reference sequence). Trimming stripped 5 bases from V and 8 bases from J, with 15 bases between. This CDR3 is 13 amino acids long. The CDR3 DNA reads TGTGCCTGGTGTCAGGGAATCGGCGAAAAACTGTTTTTT. This sequence encodes CAWCQGIGEKLFF.

The V call is TRBV7-2, the J call TRBJ1-2; 7 positions match TRBD1. With V trimmed by 6 bases and J by 5 bases, 6 bases remained unmatched. The germline gives CDR1 SGHTA, CDR2 FQGNSA. The CDR3 loop spans 13 amino acids. CDR3 coding DNA: TGTGCCAGCAGAATGGGACAGCCGTATGGCTACACCTTC. Encoded protein: CASRMGQPYGYTF.

This clone was seen only once. The V gene is TRBV12-3 or TRBV12-4, the J gene TRBJ2-7; a possible D gene is TRBD2 (5 bases). The germline V and J ends were trimmed by 3 bases and 9 bases, with 15 bases remaining between them. CDR3 length: 13 amino acids. CDR3 in amino acids: CASSFADSQVQYF. Here the CDR3 DNA reads TGTGCCAGCAGTTTCGCGGACTCGCAAGTGCAGTACTTC.

V is TRBV7-3 and J is TRBJ2-3; 7 nucleotides match TRBD2. CDR1 is SGHTA, CDR2 FQGTGA, per germline. The V and J ends lost 7 bases and 0 bases, in that order; junction bases with no gene match: 7. There are 15 residues in the CDR3. The CDR3 here is CASKGGSASTDTQYF. Written as DNA, the CDR3 is TGTGCCAGCAAAGGCGGGAGTGCTAGCACAGATACGCAGTATTTT.

The J gene is TRBJ2-7, the V gene TRBV12-3 or TRBV12-4; no reliable D call. This CDR3 has 11 amino acids. V dropped 3 bases and J dropped 4 bases, with 4 bases sitting between them. CDR3 sequence reads: CASSFLYEQYF. The CDR3 DNA reads TGTGCCAGCAGTTTTCTTTACGAGCAGTACTTC.

This CDR3 reads CASSYSAGMGGYTF. The CDR3 bases are TGTGCCAGCAGTTACTCGGCAGGGATGGGCGGCTACACCTTC. The chain joins TRBV6-5 to TRBJ1-2; maybe TRBD1 (5 bases). The CDR3 covers 14 residues. V was cut by 0 bases and J by 8 bases, with 13 bases left in between. Looked up from germline, CDR1 is MNHEY and CDR2 is SVGAGI.